This passage covers 11 T cell receptor beta chains from one sample sequenced in a study of blood T cell repertoires in COVID-19. The method was immunoSEQ multiplex PCR; TCRdb's version includes in-frame clones alone and lacks a portion of them. The table has under 250,000 clones, under 90% seen once. The material sequenced was peripheral blood. These TCRs come from an older woman who had recovered from COVID-19.

The V call is TRBV4-1, the J call TRBJ1-5, with 8 positions matching TRBD1. The length of the CDR3 is 16 residues. V lost 1 base, J lost 0 bases, and 2 bases stayed unmatched. Looked up from germline, CDR1 is MGHRA and CDR2 is YSYEKL. This CDR3 reads CASSQGQGFSNQPQHF. As DNA, the CDR3 is TGCGCCAGCAGCCAAGGACAGGGGTTTAGCAATCAGCCCCAGCATTTT.

The CDR3 spells CASRFEGQSYEQYF. The CDR3 DNA reads TGTGCCAGCCGTTTTGAGGGCCAATCCTACGAGCAGTACTTC. This chain uses TRBV2 with TRBJ2-7; tentative D call: TRBD2 (5 bases). Deletions cut 8 bases from V and 1 base from J, with 15 bases between. This CDR3 contains 14 residues. Germline CDR1 SNHLY, CDR2 FYNNEI. Based on the CDR3 plus reference TRBV2 and TRBJ2-7, the full variable domain is EPEVTQTPSHQVTQMGQEVILRCVPISNHLYFYWYRQILGQKVEFLVSFYNNEISEKSEIFDDQFSVERPDGSNFTLKIRSTKLEDSAMYFCASRFEGQSYEQYFGPGTRLTVT.

This sequence joins TRBV12-5 and TRBJ2-4; D is unclear. Trimming shortened V by 7 bases and J by 1 base, and 8 bases separated the two germline ends. The CDR3 is 13 residues long. The germline V gene has CDR1 LGHNT and CDR2 FRNRAP. For the CDR3, the DNA is TGTGCTAGTGCTTCCGAGGCCAAAAACATTCAGTACTTC. Translated, it gives CASASEAKNIQYF.

This clone appeared a single time. The V call is TRBV12-3 or TRBV12-4, the J call TRBJ2-2; D possibly corresponds to TRBD1 (6 bases). The germline V and J ends were trimmed by 7 bases and 0 bases, with 6 bases remaining between them. The CDR3 is made up of 13 amino acids. The CDR3 DNA reads as TGTGCCAGCAACAGGGCGAACACCGGGGAGCTGTTTTTT. Its protein is CASNRANTGELFF.

This clone has only one observation. The rearrangement links TRBV21-1 to TRBJ2-7; the table's D call, TRBD2, was not checked against the DNA. TRBV21-1 is a documented pseudogene. The CDR3 loop spans 11 amino acids. The CDR3 sequence: CATTPRYEQYF. In nucleotides, the CDR3 is TGTGCCACCACTCCCCGTTACGAGCAGTACTTC.

This chain joins TRBV6-5 and TRBJ2-3, with TRBD1 matching 7 bases. The CDR3 spans 13 residues. Germline CDR1 MNHEY, CDR2 SVGAGI. V gave up 7 bases and J gave up 3 bases; unmatched junction bases: 4. The CDR3 protein is CASTPGGTDTQYF. The CDR3 nucleotides read TGTGCCAGCACCCCAGGGGGTACAGATACGCAGTATTTT.

V gene TRBV4-1 combines with J gene TRBJ2-3, with 8 bases matching TRBD2. The CDR3 has 16 residues. V was pared by 6 bases and J by 6 bases, with 14 bases of the junction left unmatched. From germline, CDR1 is MGHRA and CDR2 YSYEKL. The CDR3 DNA follows: TGCGCCAGCAGACTCTCACCCGGGGGGGCTCGGGATACGCAGTATTTT. This gives the protein CASRLSPGGARDTQYF.

The chain carries TRBV7-8 and TRBJ2-7; D is undetermined. Trimming removed 2 bases from V and 0 bases from J, with 11 bases in between. Germline lookup yields CDR1 SGHVS and CDR2 FQNEAQ. The CDR3 contains 15 residues. The CDR3 DNA sequence: TGTGCCAGCAGCTTATACAGTTATGCCTCCTACGAGCAGTACTTC. Its protein is CASSLYSYASYEQYF.

This sequence joins TRBV4-1 and TRBJ1-1; 7 bases align to TRBD1. The CDR3 is 15 residues long. The ends lost 3 bases at V and 1 base at J; junction bases unmatched: 5. Germline lookup yields CDR1 MGHRA and CDR2 YSYEKL. CDR3 coding DNA: TGCGCCAGCAGCCAGGTCTGGACAGGGAACACTGAAGCTTTCTTT. Its protein product is CASSQVWTGNTEAFF.

In its sample, this clone was seen a few times. The chain couples TRBV6-1 to TRBJ2-1, with TRBD1 matching over 7 bases. Germline V gene lookup returns CDR1 MNHNS and CDR2 SASEGT. V lost 5 bases to trimming and J lost 9 bases; unmatched junction nucleotides: 7. This CDR3 region has 13 residues. The CDR3 is CASSFGQDGEQFF. The CDR3 region has the DNA TGTGCCAGCAGTTTCGGACAGGATGGTGAGCAGTTCTTC.

V is TRBV2 and J is TRBJ2-3; D is uncertain. This CDR3 region has 12 residues. The V and J ends lost 8 bases and 4 bases respectively, with 10 bases between them. In germline, CDR1 is SNHLY, CDR2 FYNNEI. The DNA for the CDR3 is TGTGCCAGCGGTACTGAGGCAGATACGCAGTATTTT. Its translation: CASGTEADTQYF.